Each of the 8 T cell receptor beta chains below was sequenced from the same sample in a study of post-analysis software for immune sequencing data. Study outcomes and limitations: Among roughly five TRBV segments more frequent in patients than controls were TRBV5-6, TRBV5-1 and TRBV20-1.

These receptors lack a known antigen. Sequencing libraries made from TCR beta cDNA carried unique molecular identifiers. MiXCR, applied by TCRdb to the PCR reads, yields one record per CDR3 protein. The table has over 700,000 distinct CDR3 sequences, roughly 27% seen once; the top ten hold approximately 0.55%. Material: blood. These receptors originate from a girl aged 10 to 17 with multiple sclerosis.

The rearrangement links TRBV28 to TRBJ2-1; D remains ambiguous. The germline V gene encodes CDR1 MDHEN and CDR2 SYDVKM. The CDR3 is 15 residues long. Trimming left V 6 bases short and J 0 bases short, with 12 bases between. In DNA, the CDR3 is TGTGCCAGCAGGGCGAGACCGAGCTCCTACAATGAGCAGTTCTTC. This sequence encodes CASRARPSSYNEQFF.

A few counts support this clonotype. The gene calls are TRBV20-1 and TRBJ1-1; no definite D call. Trimming took off 0 bases at V and 1 base at J, with 15 bases between the two ends. The germline CDR1 and CDR2 sequences are DFQATT and SNEGSKA (reference sequence). CDR3 length: 16 amino acids. The CDR3 loop is CSARDSGTNRNTEAFF. The CDR3 nucleotides read TGCAGTGCTAGAGATTCTGGCACTAACAGGAACACTGAAGCTTTCTTT.

V and J are TRBV6-2 or TRBV6-3 and TRBJ2-1; D may correspond to TRBD1 or TRBD2 (5 bases each). Germline loops: CDR1 MNHEY, CDR2 SVGEGT. V shed 7 bases and J shed 8 bases, with 21 bases lying between them. CDR3 length: 15 residues. The CDR3 region is CASTKGVKLGDEQFF. The CDR3 nucleotides read TGTGCCAGCACAAAAGGGGTCAAACTGGGGGATGAGCAGTTCTTC.

The V and J genes are TRBV4-2 and TRBJ2-6; TRBD1 aligns across 7 bases. Germline V CDR1 and CDR2: LGHNA, YNFKEQ. V lost 1 base to trimming and J lost 4 bases; unmatched junction nucleotides: 25. The CDR3 runs 23 residues. The CDR3 region has the DNA TGTGCCAGCAGCCAAGTTTCGGTTTCGTCGCCGGGACAGTCTTTGTTAGGGGCCAACGTCCTGACTTTC. Its translation: CASSQVSVSSPGQSLLGANVLTF.

This clonotype was detected a few times. This rearrangement joins TRBV28 to TRBJ2-7, with a possible D match to TRBD2 (5 bases). The CDR3 runs to 18 residues. Germline V gene lookup returns CDR1 MDHEN and CDR2 SYDVKM. Deletions cut 2 bases from V and 3 bases from J, with 23 bases between. In nucleotides, the CDR3 is TGTGCCAGCAGTTTAACCATCGGGTCAAGCGGAGCTAGCTACGAGCAGTACTTC. Its translation is CASSLTIGSSGASYEQYF.

This chain connects TRBV18 to TRBJ1-2; possibly TRBD1 for D (5 bases). Germline CDR1 and CDR2: KGHSH and LQKENI. This CDR3 is built from 16 residues. V was pared by 2 bases and J by 5 bases, with 18 bases between. The CDR3 reads CASSPGTGTRVYGYTF. CDR3 DNA sequence: TGTGCCAGCTCACCAGGGACGGGGACCCGGGTTTATGGCTACACCTTC.

In this sample, this clonotype turned up a few times. The chain carries TRBV15 and TRBJ2-7; the match to TRBD2 covers 13 bases. The V segment lost 4 bases and the J segment 3 bases; nucleotides outside the gene matches: 3. This CDR3 contains 15 residues. Germline CDR1 and CDR2: LNHNV and YYDKDF (reference sequence). The CDR3 nucleotides read TGTGCCACCAGCACAGGACTAGCGGGAGTCTACGAGCAGTACTTC. This gives the protein CATSTGLAGVYEQYF. The full variable domain, with the rest looked up from reference TRBV15 and TRBJ2-7, is DAMVIQNPRYQVTQFGKPVTLSCSQTLNHNVMYWYQQKSSQAPKLLFHYYDKDFNNEADTPDNFQSRRPNTSFCFLDIRSPGLGDTAMYLCATSTGLAGVYEQYFGPGTRLTVT.

The chain uses TRBV12-3 or TRBV12-4 and TRBJ1-5; 8 bases map to TRBD1. This CDR3 is built from 14 residues. Unmatched junction bases numbered 6, after V lost 5 bases and J lost 6 bases. CDR3 region: CASSGGQGPQPQHF. Written as DNA, the CDR3 is TGTGCCAGCAGTGGAGGACAGGGCCCTCAGCCCCAGCATTTT.